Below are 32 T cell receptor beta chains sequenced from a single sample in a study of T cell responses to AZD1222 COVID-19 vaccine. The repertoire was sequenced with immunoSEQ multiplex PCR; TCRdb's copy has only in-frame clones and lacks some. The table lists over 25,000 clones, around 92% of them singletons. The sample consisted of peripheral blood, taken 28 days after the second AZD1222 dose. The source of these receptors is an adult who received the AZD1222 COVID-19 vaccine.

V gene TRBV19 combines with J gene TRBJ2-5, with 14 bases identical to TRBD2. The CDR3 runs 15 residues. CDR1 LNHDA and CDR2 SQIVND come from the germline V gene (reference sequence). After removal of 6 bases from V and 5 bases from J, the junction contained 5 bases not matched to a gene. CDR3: CASSIGTSGSETQYF. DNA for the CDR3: TGTGCCAGTAGCATTGGGACTAGCGGGAGTGAGACCCAGTACTTC. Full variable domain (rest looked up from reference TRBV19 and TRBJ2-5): DGGITQSPKYLFRKEGQNVTLSCEQNLNHDAMYWYRQDPGQGLRLIYYSQIVNDFQKGDIAEGYSVSREKKESFPLTVTSAQKNPTAFYLCASSIGTSGSETQYFGPGTRLLVL.

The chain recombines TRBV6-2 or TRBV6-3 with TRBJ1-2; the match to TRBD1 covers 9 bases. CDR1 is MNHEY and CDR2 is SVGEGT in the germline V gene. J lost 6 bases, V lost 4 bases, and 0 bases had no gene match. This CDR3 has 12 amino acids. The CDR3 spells CASSWTGDGYTF. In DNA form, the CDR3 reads TGTGCCAGCAGTTGGACAGGGGATGGCTACACCTTC.

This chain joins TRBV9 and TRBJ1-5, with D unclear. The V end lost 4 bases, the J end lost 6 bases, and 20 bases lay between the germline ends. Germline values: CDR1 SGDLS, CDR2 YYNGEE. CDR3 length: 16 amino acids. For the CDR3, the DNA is TGTGCCAGCAGCCGAGAAGGAACACCCTCTGTTCAGCCCCAGCATTTT. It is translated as CASSREGTPSVQPQHF.

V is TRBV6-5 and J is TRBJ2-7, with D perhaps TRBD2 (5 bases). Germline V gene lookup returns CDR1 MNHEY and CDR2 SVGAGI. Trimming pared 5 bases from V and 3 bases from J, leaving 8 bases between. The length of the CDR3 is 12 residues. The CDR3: CASSPGVYEQYF. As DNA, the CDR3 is TGTGCCAGCAGTCCCGGGGTCTACGAGCAGTACTTC.

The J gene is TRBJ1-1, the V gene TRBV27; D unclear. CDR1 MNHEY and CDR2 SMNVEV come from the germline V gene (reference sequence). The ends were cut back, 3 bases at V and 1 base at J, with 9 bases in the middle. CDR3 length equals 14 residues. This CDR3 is CASSFGRTNTEAFF. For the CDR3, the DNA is TGTGCCAGCAGTTTCGGGCGCACGAACACTGAAGCTTTCTTT.

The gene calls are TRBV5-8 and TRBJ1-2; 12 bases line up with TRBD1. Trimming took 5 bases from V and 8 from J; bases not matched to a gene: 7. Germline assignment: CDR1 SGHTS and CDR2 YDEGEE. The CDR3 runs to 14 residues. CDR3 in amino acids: CASRPGQGAWGYTF. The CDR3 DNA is TGTGCCAGCAGACCGGGACAGGGGGCTTGGGGCTACACCTTC. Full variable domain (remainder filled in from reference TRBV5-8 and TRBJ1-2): EAGVTQSPTHLIKTRGQQATLRCSPISGHTSVYWYQQALGLGLQFLLWYDEGEERNRGNFPPRFSGRQFPNYSSELNVNALELEDSALYLCASRPGQGAWGYTFGSGTRLTVV.

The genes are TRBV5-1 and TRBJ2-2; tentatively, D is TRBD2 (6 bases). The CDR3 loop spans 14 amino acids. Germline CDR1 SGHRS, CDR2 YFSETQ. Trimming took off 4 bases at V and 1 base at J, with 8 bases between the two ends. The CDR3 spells CASSLGGNTGELFF. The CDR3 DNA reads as TGCGCCAGCAGCCTGGGGGGGAACACCGGGGAGCTGTTTTTT.

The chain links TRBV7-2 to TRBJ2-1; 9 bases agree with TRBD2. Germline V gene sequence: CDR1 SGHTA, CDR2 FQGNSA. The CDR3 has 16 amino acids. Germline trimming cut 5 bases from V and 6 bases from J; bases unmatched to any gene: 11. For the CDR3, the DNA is TGTGCCAGCAGCAAGGGGGGGACTAGCCCTGTCAATGAGCAGTTCTTC. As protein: CASSKGGTSPVNEQFF. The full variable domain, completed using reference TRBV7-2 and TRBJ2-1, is GAGVSQSPSNKVTEKGKDVELRCDPISGHTALYWYRQSLGQGLEFLIYFQGNSAPDKSGLPSDRFSAERTGGSVSTLTIQRTQQEDSAVYLCASSKGGTSPVNEQFFGPGTRLTVL.

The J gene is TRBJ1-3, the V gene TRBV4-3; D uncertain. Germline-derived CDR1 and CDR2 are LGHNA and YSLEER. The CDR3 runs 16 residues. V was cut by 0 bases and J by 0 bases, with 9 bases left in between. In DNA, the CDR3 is TGCGCCAGCAGCCAAGATATGCAGTACTCTGGAAACACCATATATTTT. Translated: CASSQDMQYSGNTIYF.

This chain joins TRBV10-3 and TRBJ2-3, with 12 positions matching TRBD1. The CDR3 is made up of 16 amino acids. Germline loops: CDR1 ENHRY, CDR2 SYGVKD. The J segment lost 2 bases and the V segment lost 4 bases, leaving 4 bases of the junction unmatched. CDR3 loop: CAISAGTGGNTDTQYF. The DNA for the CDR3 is TGTGCCATCAGTGCGGGGACAGGGGGCAACACAGATACGCAGTATTTT.

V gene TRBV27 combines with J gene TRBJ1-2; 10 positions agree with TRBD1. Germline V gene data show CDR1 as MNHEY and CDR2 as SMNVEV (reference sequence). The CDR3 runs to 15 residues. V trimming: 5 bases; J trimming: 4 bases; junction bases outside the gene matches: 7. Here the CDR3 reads CASSPRQGAIYGYTF. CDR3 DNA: TGTGCCAGCAGTCCCAGACAGGGGGCAATCTATGGCTACACCTTC.

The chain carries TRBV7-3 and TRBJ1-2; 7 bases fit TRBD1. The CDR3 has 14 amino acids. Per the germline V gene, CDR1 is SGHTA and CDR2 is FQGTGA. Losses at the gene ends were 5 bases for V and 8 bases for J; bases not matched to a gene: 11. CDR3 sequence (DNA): TGTGCCAGCAGCCCTAACCACAGGGGCGAGGGCTACACCTTC. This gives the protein CASSPNHRGEGYTF.

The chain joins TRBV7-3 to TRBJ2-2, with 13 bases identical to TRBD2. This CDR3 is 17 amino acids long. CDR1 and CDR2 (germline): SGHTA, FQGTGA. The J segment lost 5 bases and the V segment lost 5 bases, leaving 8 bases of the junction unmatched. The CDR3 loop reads CASSPGLAGVGTGELFF. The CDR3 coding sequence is TGTGCCAGCAGCCCCGGACTAGCGGGAGTCGGAACCGGGGAGCTGTTTTTT.

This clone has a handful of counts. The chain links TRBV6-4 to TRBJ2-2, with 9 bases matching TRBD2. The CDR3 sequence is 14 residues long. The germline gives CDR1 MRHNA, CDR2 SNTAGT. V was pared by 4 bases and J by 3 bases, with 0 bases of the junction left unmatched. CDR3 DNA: TGTGCCAGCAGTGGACTAGCGGACACCGGGGAGCTGTTTTTT. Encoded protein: CASSGLADTGELFF.

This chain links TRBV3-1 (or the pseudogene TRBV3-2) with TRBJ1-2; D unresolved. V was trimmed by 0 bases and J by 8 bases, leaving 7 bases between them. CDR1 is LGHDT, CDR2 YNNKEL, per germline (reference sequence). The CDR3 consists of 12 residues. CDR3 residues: CASSQERHGYTF. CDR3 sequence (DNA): TGTGCCAGCAGCCAAGAGAGGCACGGCTACACCTTC.

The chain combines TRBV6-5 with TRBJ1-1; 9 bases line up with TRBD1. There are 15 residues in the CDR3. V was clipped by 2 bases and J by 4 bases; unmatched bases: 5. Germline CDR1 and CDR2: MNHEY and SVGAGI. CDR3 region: CASSYPGQGGTEAFF. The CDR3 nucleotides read TGTGCCAGCAGTTACCCGGGACAGGGCGGCACTGAAGCTTTCTTT.

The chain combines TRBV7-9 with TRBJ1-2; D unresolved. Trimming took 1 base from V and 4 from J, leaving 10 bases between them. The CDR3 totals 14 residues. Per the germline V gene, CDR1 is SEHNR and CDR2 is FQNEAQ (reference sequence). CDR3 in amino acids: CASSLGVTGYGYTF. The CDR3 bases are TGTGCCAGCAGCTTAGGGGTTACGGGCTATGGCTACACCTTC.

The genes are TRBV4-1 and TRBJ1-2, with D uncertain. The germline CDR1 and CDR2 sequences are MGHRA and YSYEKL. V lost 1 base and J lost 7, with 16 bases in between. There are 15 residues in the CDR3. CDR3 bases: TGCGCCAGCAGCCAAGTTCTCAGGATTTTAGGTGGCTACACCTTC. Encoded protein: CASSQVLRILGGYTF.

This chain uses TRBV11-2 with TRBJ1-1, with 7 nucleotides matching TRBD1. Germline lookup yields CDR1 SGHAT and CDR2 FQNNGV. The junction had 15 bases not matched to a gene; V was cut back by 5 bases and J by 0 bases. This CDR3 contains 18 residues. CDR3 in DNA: TGTGCCAGCAGCCCGAGGACAGGATCGGTAGTATTGAACACTGAAGCTTTCTTT. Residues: CASSPRTGSVVLNTEAFF. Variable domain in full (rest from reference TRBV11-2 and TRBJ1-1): EAGVAQSPRYKIIEKRQSVAFWCNPISGHATLYWYQQILGQGPKLLIQFQNNGVVDDSQLPKDRFSAERLKGVDSTLKIQPAKLEDSAVYLCASSPRTGSVVLNTEAFFGQGTRLTVV.

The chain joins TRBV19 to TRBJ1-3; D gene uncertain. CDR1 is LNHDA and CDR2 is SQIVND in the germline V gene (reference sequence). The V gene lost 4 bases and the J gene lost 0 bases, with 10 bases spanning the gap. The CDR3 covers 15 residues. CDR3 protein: CASSKGRTSGNTIYF. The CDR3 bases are TGTGCCAGTAGTAAGGGCAGAACCTCTGGAAACACCATATATTTT. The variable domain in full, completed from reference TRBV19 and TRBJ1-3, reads DGGITQSPKYLFRKEGQNVTLSCEQNLNHDAMYWYRQDPGQGLRLIYYSQIVNDFQKGDIAEGYSVSREKKESFPLTVTSAQKNPTAFYLCASSKGRTSGNTIYFGEGSWLTVV.

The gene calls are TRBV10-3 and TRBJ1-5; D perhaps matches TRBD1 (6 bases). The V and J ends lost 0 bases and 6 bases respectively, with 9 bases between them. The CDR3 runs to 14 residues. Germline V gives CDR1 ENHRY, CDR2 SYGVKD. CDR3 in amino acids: CAISESEGVQPQHF. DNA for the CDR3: TGTGCCATCAGTGAGTCGGAGGGGGTTCAGCCCCAGCATTTT.

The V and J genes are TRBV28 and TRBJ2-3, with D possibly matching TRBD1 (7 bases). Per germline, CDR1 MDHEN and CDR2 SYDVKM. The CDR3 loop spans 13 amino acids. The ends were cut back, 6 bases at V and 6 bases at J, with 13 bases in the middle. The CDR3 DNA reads TGTGCCAGCAGGGGCGGGACAGCGGATACGCAGTATTTT. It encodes CASRGGTADTQYF.

CDR3 DNA: TGTGCCTGGAAGGTACCGGGACAGGGGCCCCCCTACGAGCAGTACTTC. This codes for CAWKVPGQGPPYEQYF. This chain connects TRBV30 to TRBJ2-7; 10 nucleotides agree with TRBD1. Germline CDR1 reads GTSNPN; CDR2 reads SVGIG (reference sequence). The V and J ends lost 4 bases and 2 bases, in that order; junction bases with no gene match: 11. The CDR3 loop spans 16 amino acids.

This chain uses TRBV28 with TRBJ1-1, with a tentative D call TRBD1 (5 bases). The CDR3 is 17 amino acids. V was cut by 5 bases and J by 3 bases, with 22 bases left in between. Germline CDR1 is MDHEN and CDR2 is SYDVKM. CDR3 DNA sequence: TGTGCCAGCAGTAGCCCAGGAACGGGGCGGAGGGACACTGAAGCTTTCTTT. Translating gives CASSSPGTGRRDTEAFF.

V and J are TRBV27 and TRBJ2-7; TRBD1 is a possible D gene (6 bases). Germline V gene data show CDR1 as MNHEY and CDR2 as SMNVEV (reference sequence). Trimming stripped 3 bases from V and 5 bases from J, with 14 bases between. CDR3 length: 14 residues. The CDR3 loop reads CASSLGAAVNEQYF. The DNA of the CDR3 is TGTGCCAGCAGTTTGGGGGCGGCCGTCAACGAGCAGTACTTC.

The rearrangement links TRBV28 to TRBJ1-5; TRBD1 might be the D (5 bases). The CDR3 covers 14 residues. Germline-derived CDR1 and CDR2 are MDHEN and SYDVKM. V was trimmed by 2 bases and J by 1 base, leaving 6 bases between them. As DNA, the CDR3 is TGTGCCAGCAGTTTAGGGGGGAGCAATCAGCCCCAGCATTTT. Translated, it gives CASSLGGSNQPQHF.

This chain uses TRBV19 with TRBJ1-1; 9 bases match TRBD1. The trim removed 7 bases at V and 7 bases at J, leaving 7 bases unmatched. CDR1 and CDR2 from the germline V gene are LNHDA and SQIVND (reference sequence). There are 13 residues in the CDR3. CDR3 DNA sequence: TGTGCCAGTACTAAGACAGGGGGGATTGAAGCTTTCTTT. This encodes CASTKTGGIEAFF. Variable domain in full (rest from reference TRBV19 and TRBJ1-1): DGGITQSPKYLFRKEGQNVTLSCEQNLNHDAMYWYRQDPGQGLRLIYYSQIVNDFQKGDIAEGYSVSREKKESFPLTVTSAQKNPTAFYLCASTKTGGIEAFFGQGTRLTVV.

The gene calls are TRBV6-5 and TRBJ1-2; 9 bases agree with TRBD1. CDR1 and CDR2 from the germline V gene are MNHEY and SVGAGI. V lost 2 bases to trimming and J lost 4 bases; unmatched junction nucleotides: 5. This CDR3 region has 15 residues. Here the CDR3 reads CASSYTDRGGYGYTF. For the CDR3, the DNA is TGTGCCAGCAGTTACACGGACAGGGGCGGCTATGGCTACACCTTC.

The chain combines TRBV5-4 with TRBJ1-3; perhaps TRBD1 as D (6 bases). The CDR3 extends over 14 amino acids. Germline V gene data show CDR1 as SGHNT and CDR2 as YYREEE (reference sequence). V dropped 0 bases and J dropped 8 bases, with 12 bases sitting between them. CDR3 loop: CASSLAGAWDTIYF. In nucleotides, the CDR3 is TGTGCCAGCAGCTTGGCAGGGGCCTGGGACACCATATATTTT. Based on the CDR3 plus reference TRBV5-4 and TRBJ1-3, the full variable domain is ETGVTQSPTHLIKTRGQQVTLRCSSQSGHNTVSWYQQALGQGPQFIFQYYREEENGRGNFPPRFSGLQFPNYSSELNVNALELDDSALYLCASSLAGAWDTIYFGEGSWLTVV.

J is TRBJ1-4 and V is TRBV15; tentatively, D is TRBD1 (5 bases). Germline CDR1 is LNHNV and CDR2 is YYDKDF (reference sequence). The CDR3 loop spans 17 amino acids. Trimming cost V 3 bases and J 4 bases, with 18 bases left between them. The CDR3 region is CATSSAWRGTGNEKLFF. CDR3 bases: TGTGCCACCAGCAGTGCCTGGAGGGGAACAGGTAATGAAAAACTGTTTTTT.

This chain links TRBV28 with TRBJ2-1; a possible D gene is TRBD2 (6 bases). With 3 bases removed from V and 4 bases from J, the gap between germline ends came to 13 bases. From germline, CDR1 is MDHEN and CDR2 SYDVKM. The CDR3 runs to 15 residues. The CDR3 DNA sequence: TGTGCCAGCAGTTTCGGCGGGGCTTGGTACAATGAGCAGTTCTTC. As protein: CASSFGGAWYNEQFF.

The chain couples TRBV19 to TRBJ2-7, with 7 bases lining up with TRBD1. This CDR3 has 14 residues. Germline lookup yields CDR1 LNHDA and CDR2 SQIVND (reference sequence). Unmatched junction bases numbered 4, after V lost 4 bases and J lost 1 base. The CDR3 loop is CASSNPGQSYEQYF. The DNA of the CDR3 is TGTGCCAGTAGTAACCCGGGACAGTCCTACGAGCAGTACTTC.